Each of the 6 T cell receptor beta chains below was sequenced from the same sample in a study of blood T cells in healthy people across ages. Alongside a J-beta primer mix, a sample-barcoded 5' primer served in a second PCR lasting about 6 to 11 cycles. TCRdb re-analysed the 5' RACE reads in MiXCR, keeping a single row per CDR3 protein. The sample has 1.5 million or so distinct CDR3 sequences, approximately 42% seen once. The sequenced material came from blood. The receptors shown here come from a young woman in good health.

This clonotype has a handful of counts. The chain recombines TRBV27 with TRBJ2-1; TRBD2 is a possible D gene (5 bases). CDR1 MNHEY and CDR2 SMNVEV come from the germline V gene (reference sequence). CDR3 length equals 13 residues. The ends were cut back, 5 bases at V and 5 bases at J, with 10 bases in the middle. CDR3 sequence: CASSIRGDNEQFF. The CDR3 nucleotides are TGTGCCAGCAGTATCCGGGGAGACAATGAGCAGTTCTTC.

This clonotype has a handful of counts. The chain carries TRBV7-2 and TRBJ2-1; D remains unclear. Trimming took 1 base from V and 0 from J, leaving 10 bases between them. Germline V lookup: CDR1 SGHTA, CDR2 FQGNSA. The CDR3 contains 16 residues. For the CDR3, the DNA is TGTGCCAGCAGCTTAGGACGTCCGAGCTCCTACAATGAGCAGTTCTTC. It translates to CASSLGRPSSYNEQFF. The variable domain in full, with the rest retrieved from reference TRBV7-2 and TRBJ2-1, is GAGVSQSPSNKVTEKGKDVELRCDPISGHTALYWYRQSLGQGLEFLIYFQGNSAPDKSGLPSDRFSAERTGGSVSTLTIQRTQQEDSAVYLCASSLGRPSSYNEQFFGPGTRLTVL.

In regard to this clonotype: Because the CDR3's place on the DNA is in doubt, the DNA is left out and the CDR3 is given as listed by TCRdb. The chain recombines TRBV11-1 with TRBJ2-1; the table's D call, TRBD1, has no DNA check behind it. The germline gives CDR1 SGHAT, CDR2 FQDESV (reference sequence). The CDR3 numbers 13 amino acids, ends counted. The CDR3 here is CASSFRGRKEQFF.

This rearrangement joins TRBV18 to TRBJ2-1, with 8 positions matching TRBD1. This CDR3 contains 16 residues. Looked up from germline, CDR1 is KGHSH and CDR2 is LQKENI. V trimming: 1 base; J trimming: 10 bases; junction bases outside the gene matches: 12. The DNA of the CDR3 is TGTGCCAGCTCACCACGGGACAGGTCCCAATTCCCCGAGCAGTTCTTC. It is translated as CASSPRDRSQFPEQFF. The variable domain in full, with the rest retrieved from reference TRBV18 and TRBJ2-1, is NAGVMQNPRHLVRRRGQEARLRCSPMKGHSHVYWYRQLPEEGLKFMVYLQKENIIDESGMPKERFSAEFPKEGPSILRIQQVVRGDSAAYFCASSPRDRSQFPEQFFGPGTRLTVL.

This clonotype was observed at least ten times. The genes are TRBV5-1 and TRBJ1-2; TRBD1 might be the D (6 bases). V dropped 4 bases and J dropped 6 bases, with 22 bases sitting between them. This CDR3 has 16 residues. Germline CDR1 is SGHRS and CDR2 is YFSETQ. CDR3 in amino acids: CASSPGGRIREHGYTF. The CDR3 region has the DNA TGCGCCAGCAGCCCTGGGGGCAGGATCCGGGAACATGGCTACACCTTC.

In this sample, this clonotype turned up a few times. The chain has TRBV4-2 and TRBJ2-7; 12 bases fit TRBD2. The CDR3 sequence is 15 residues long. Trimming cost V 2 bases and J 7 bases; bases outside gene matches: 6. Germline V lookup: CDR1 LGHNA, CDR2 YNFKEQ. CDR3 sequence reads: CASSQTSGGYNEQYF. CDR3 coding DNA: TGTGCCAGCAGCCAAACTAGCGGGGGGTACAATGAGCAGTACTTC.